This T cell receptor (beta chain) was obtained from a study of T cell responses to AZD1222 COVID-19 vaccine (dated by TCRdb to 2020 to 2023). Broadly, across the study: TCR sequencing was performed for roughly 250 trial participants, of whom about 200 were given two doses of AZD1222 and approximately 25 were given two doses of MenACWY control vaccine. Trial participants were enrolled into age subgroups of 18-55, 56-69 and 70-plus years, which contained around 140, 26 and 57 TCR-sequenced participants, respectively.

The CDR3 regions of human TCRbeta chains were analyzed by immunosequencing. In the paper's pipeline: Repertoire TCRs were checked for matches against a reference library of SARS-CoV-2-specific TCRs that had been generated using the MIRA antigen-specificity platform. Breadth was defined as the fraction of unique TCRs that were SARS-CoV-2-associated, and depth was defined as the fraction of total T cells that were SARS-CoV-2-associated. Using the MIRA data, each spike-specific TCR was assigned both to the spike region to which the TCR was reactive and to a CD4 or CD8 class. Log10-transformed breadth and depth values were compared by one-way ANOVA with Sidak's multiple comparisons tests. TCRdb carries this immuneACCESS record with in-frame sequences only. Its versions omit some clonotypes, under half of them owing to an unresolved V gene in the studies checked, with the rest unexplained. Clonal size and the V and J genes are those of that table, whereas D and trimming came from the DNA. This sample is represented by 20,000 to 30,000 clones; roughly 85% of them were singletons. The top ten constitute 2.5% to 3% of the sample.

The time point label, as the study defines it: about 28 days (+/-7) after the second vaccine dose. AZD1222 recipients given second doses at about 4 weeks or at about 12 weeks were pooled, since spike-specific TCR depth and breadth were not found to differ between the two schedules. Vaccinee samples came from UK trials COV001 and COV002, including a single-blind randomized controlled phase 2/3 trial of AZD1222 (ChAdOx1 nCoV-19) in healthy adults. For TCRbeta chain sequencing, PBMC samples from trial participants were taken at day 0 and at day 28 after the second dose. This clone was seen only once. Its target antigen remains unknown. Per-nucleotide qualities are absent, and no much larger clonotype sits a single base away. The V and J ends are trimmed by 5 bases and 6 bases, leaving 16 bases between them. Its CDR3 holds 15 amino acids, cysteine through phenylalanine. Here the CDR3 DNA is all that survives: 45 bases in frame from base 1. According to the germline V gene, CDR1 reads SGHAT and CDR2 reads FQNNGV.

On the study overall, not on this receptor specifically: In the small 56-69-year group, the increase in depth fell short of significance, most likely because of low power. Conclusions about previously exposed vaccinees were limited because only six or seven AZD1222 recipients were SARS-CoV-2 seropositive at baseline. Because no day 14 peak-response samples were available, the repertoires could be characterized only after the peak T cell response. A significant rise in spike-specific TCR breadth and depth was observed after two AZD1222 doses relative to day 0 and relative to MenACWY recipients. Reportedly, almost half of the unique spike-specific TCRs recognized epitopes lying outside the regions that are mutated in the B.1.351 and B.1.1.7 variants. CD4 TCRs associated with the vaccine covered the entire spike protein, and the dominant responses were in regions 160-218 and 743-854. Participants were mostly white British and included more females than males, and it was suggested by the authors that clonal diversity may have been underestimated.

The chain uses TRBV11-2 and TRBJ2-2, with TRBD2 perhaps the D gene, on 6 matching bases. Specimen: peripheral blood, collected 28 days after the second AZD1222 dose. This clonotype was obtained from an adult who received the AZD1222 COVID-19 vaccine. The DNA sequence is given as TGTGCCAGCAGCCTAGGAGGGGCCGGCGCCGGGGAGCTGTTTTTT. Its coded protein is CASSLGGAGAGELFF.